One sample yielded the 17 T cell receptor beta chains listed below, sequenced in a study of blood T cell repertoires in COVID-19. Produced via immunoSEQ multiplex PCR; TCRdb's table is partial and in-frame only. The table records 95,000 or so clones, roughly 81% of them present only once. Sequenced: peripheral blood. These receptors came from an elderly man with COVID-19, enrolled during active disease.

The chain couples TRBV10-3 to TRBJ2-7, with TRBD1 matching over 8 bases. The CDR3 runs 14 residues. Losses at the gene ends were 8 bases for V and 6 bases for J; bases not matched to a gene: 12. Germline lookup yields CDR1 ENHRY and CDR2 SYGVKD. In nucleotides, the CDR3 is TGTGCCATCTCTAAGGGAGACAGGGGCAGCGAGCAGTACTTC. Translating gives CAISKGDRGSEQYF.

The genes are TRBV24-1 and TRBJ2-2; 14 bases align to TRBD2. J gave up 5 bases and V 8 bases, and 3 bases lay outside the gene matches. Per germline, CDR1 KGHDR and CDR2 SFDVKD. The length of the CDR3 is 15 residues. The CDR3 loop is CATTGTSGSTGELFF. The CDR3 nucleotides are TGTGCCACCACAGGGACTAGCGGGAGTACCGGGGAGCTGTTTTTT.

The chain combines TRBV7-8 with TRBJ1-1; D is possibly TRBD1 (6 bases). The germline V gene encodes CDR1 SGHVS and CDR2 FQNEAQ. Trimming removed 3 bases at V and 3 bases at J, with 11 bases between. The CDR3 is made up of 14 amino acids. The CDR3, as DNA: TGTGCCAGCAGCTTTCAACAGGGTTACACTGAAGCTTTCTTT. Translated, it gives CASSFQQGYTEAFF.

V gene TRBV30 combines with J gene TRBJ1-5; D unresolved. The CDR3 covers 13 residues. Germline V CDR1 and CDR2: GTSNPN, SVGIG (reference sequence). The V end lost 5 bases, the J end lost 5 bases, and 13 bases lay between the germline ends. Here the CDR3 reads CAWATHGDQPQHF. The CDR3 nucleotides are TGTGCCTGGGCAACACACGGGGATCAGCCCCAGCATTTT.

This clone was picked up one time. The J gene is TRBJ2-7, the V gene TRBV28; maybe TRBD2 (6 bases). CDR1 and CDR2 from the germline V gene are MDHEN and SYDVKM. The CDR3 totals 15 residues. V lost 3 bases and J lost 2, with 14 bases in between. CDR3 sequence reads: CASSFPGLTAYEQYF. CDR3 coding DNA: TGTGCCAGCAGTTTTCCGGGACTTACGGCCTACGAGCAGTACTTC.

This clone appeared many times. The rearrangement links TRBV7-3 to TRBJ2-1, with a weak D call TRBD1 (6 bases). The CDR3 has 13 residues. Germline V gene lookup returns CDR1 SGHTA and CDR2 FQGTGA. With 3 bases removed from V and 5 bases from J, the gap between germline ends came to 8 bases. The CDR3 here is CASSFSGDNEQFF. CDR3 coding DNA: TGTGCCAGCAGCTTCTCAGGGGACAATGAGCAGTTCTTC.

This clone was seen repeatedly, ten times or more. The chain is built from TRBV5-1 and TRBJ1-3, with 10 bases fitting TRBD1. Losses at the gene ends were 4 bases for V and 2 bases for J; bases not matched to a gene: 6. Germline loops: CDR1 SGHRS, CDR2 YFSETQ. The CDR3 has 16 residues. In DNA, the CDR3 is TGCGCCAGCAGCGGCGGGACAGGGGACGCTGGAAACACCATATATTTT. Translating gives CASSGGTGDAGNTIYF.

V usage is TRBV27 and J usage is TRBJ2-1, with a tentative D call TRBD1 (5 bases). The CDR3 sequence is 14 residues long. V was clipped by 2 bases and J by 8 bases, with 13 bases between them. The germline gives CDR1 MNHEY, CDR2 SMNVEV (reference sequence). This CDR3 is CASSLQSWGDEQFF. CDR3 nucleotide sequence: TGTGCCAGCAGTTTACAAAGTTGGGGCGATGAGCAGTTCTTC.

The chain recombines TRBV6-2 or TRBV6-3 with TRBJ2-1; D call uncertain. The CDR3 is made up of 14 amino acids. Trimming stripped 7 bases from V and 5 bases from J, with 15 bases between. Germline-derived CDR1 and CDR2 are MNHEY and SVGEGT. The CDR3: CASTPGQVDNEQFF. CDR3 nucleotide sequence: TGTGCCAGCACCCCTGGGCAGGTGGACAATGAGCAGTTCTTC.

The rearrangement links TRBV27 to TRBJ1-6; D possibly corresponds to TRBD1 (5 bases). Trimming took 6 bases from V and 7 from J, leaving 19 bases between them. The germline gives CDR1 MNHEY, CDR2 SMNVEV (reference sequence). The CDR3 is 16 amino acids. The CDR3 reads CASSIRGTTGNSPLHF. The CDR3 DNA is TGTGCCAGCAGCATCCGCGGGACGACGGGAAATTCACCCCTCCACTTT.

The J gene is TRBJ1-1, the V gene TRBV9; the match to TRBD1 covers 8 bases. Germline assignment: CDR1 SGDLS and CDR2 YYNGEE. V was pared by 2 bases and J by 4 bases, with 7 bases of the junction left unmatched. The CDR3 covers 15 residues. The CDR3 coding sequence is TGTGCCAGCAGCGTTCAGGGGGCCCCTGGCACTGAAGCTTTCTTT. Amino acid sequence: CASSVQGAPGTEAFF.

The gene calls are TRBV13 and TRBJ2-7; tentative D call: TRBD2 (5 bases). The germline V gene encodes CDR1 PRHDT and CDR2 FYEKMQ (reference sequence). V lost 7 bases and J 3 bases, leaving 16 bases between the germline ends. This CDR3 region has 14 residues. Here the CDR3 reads CASTGRGNIYEQYF. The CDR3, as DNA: TGTGCCAGCACTGGTCGGGGTAATATCTACGAGCAGTACTTC.

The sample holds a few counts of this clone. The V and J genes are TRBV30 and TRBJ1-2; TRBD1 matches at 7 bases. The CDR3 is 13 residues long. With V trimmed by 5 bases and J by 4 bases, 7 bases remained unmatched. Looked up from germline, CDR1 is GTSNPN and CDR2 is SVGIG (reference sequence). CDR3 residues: CAWVRQGPYGYTF. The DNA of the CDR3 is TGTGCCTGGGTGAGACAGGGACCCTATGGCTACACCTTC.

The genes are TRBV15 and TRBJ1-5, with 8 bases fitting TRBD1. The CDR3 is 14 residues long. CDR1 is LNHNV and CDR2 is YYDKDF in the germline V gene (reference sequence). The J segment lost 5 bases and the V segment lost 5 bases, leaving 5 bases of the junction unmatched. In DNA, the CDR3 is TGTGCCACCAGCCGTGGACAGGGCGATCAGCCCCAGCATTTT. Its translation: CATSRGQGDQPQHF.

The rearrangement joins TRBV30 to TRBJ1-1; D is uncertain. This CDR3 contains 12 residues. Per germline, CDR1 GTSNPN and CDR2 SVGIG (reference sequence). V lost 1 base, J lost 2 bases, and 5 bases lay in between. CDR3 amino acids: CAWSELNTEAFF. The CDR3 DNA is TGTGCCTGGAGTGAGCTTAACACTGAAGCTTTCTTT.

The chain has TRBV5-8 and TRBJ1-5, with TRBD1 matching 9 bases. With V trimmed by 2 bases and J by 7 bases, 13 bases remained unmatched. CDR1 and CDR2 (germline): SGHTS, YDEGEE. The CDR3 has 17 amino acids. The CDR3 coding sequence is TGTGCCAGCAGCTTATGGGTTGGAACAGGGGGCGGCCAGCCCCAGCATTTT. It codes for CASSLWVGTGGGQPQHF.

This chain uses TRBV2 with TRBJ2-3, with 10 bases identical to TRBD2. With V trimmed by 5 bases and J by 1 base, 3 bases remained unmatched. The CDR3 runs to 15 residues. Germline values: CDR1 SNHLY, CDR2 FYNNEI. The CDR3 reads CASSSGRAGTDTQYF. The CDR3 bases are TGTGCCAGCAGTAGCGGGAGGGCCGGCACAGATACGCAGTATTTT.